Each of the 13 T cell receptor beta chains below was sequenced from the same sample in a study of OX40 agonist ivuxolimab in advanced cancers. This table comes from immunoSEQ multiplex PCR, and its TCRdb copy is limited to in-frame clones, with some not included. Of some 68,000 clones listed, 85% to 90% were seen once; the top ten hold 0.85% to 1.4%. The sequencing here drew on CD4+ or CD8+ T cells sorted from blood, taken in a trial of the OX40 agonist ivuxolimab. The receptors were sampled from an adult with an advanced solid tumor such as melanoma, head and neck, liver or kidney cancer.

This clone was found a few times. The CDR3 DNA is TGTGCCAGCAGTCCAGGGCGCAATCAGCCCCAGCATTTT. Amino acids: CASSPGRNQPQHF. This chain uses TRBV6-1 with TRBJ1-5; a possible D gene is TRBD1 (5 bases). The CDR3 sequence is 13 residues long. Germline CDR1 is MNHNS and CDR2 is SASEGT. Trimming pared 5 bases from V and 2 bases from J, leaving 7 bases between.

The J gene is TRBJ1-2, the V gene TRBV30; D possibly corresponds to TRBD1 (6 bases). This CDR3 contains 14 residues. CDR1 and CDR2 (germline): GTSNPN, SVGIG (reference sequence). Trimming removed 4 bases from V and 0 bases from J, with 12 bases in between. The CDR3 DNA sequence: TGTGCCTGGAAGGAGGGGGTGACTAACTATGGCTACACCTTC. Translated: CAWKEGVTNYGYTF. The full variable domain, completed using reference TRBV30 and TRBJ1-2, is SQTIHQWPATLVQPVGSPLSLECTVEGTSNPNLYWYRQAAGRGLQLLFYSVGIGQISSEVPQNLSASRPQDRQFILSSKKLLLSDSGFYLCAWKEGVTNYGYTFGSGTRLTVV.

V is TRBV27 and J is TRBJ2-7, with 11 positions matching TRBD2. Unmatched junction bases numbered 10, after V lost 6 bases and J lost 6 bases. Per the germline V gene, CDR1 is MNHEY and CDR2 is SMNVEV (reference sequence). The CDR3 sequence is 15 residues long. CDR3 protein: CASSPRSGRASEQYF. CDR3 coding DNA: TGTGCCAGCAGCCCCCGTAGCGGGAGGGCCTCCGAGCAGTACTTC.

This chain uses TRBV7-3 with TRBJ2-5; 15 bases agree with TRBD2. The CDR3 is 17 residues long. The germline CDR1 and CDR2 sequences are SGHTA and FQGTGA. The V gene end was trimmed by 5 bases and the J gene end by 2 bases; junction bases not matched to a gene: 6. The CDR3 coding sequence is TGTGCCAGCAGCCGTGGACTAGCGGGAGGGCGGCAAGAGACCCAGTACTTC. It specifies CASSRGLAGGRQETQYF.

The chain uses TRBV28 and TRBJ2-1; TRBD2 is a possible D gene (6 bases). The length of the CDR3 is 15 residues. V shed 2 bases and J shed 0 bases, with 8 bases lying between them. Germline CDR1 and CDR2: MDHEN and SYDVKM. CDR3 protein: CASSLAGTSYNEQFF. CDR3 in DNA: TGTGCCAGCAGTTTAGCGGGAACCTCCTACAATGAGCAGTTCTTC.

In this sample, this clone turned up once. The gene calls are TRBV5-1 and TRBJ1-2, with D hard to call. Germline V gene sequence: CDR1 SGHRS, CDR2 YFSETQ. The length of the CDR3 is 14 residues. Trimming cost V 1 base and J 8 bases, with 15 bases left between them. The chain's CDR3 is CASSLSGGPGGYTF. The CDR3 DNA sequence: TGCGCCAGCAGCTTGTCTGGCGGGCCCGGGGGCTACACCTTC.

The V gene is TRBV28, the J gene TRBJ1-1; D is unclear. The CDR3 extends over 14 amino acids. Trimming removed 5 bases at V and 1 base at J, with 11 bases between. Germline V gene sequence: CDR1 MDHEN, CDR2 SYDVKM. The CDR3 spells CASSPVRSNTEAFF. The CDR3 coding sequence is TGTGCCAGCAGTCCCGTCAGATCGAACACTGAAGCTTTCTTT.

J is TRBJ2-6 and V is TRBV5-6; maybe TRBD2 (6 bases). Looked up from germline, CDR1 is SGHDT and CDR2 is YYEEEE. This CDR3 spans 16 amino acids. V was pared by 5 bases and J by 0 bases, with 12 bases between. The CDR3 spells CASRPLAVSGANVLTF. The CDR3 DNA follows: TGTGCCAGCAGACCGTTAGCGGTCTCTGGGGCCAACGTCCTGACTTTC.

The chain uses TRBV11-3 and TRBJ1-1; D ambiguous. V was clipped by 5 bases and J by 3 bases, with 10 bases between them. The CDR3 is made up of 13 amino acids. The germline V gene has CDR1 SGHNT and CDR2 YENEEA. The CDR3 reads CASSAVRDTEAFF. In DNA form, the CDR3 reads TGTGCCAGCAGCGCCGTACGGGACACTGAAGCTTTCTTT.

The rearrangement uses TRBV11-2 and TRBJ2-7; 9 nucleotides align to TRBD2. CDR1 is SGHAT and CDR2 is FQNNGV in the germline V gene. The CDR3 extends over 15 amino acids. V dropped 0 bases and J dropped 6; count of bases not matched to a gene: 6. CDR3 loop: CASSLDSGRGIEQYF. The CDR3 DNA sequence: TGTGCCAGCAGCTTAGATAGCGGGAGAGGTATCGAGCAGTACTTC.

The chain carries TRBV7-2 and TRBJ2-1, with D possibly matching TRBD1 (6 bases). Deletions cut 5 bases from V and 1 base from J, with 9 bases between. The CDR3 loop spans 14 amino acids. Germline CDR1 is SGHTA and CDR2 is FQGNSA. CDR3 nucleotide sequence: TGTGCCAGCAGCCCCGGACAGTCCTACAATGAGCAGTTCTTC. It encodes CASSPGQSYNEQFF.

The chain couples TRBV27 to TRBJ2-1, with 8 bases fitting TRBD1. CDR1 MNHEY and CDR2 SMNVEV come from the germline V gene (reference sequence). Losses at the gene ends were 6 bases for V and 6 bases for J; bases not matched to a gene: 7. This CDR3 comprises 14 residues. DNA of the CDR3: TGTGCCAGCAGGCCGGCCGGGACAGGCAATGAGCAGTTCTTC. Amino acids: CASRPAGTGNEQFF.

This clone showed up just once. The V call is TRBV5-1, the J call TRBJ2-7, with D perhaps matching TRBD1 or TRBD2 (5 bases each). The germline V gene has CDR1 SGHRS and CDR2 YFSETQ. Trimming took 3 bases from V and 0 from J, leaving 19 bases between them. CDR3 length equals 17 residues. The CDR3 loop reads CASSWGWQGRNSYEQYF. CDR3 nucleotide sequence: TGCGCCAGCAGCTGGGGGTGGCAGGGAAGAAACTCCTACGAGCAGTACTTC. The full variable domain, its missing parts supplied by reference TRBV5-1 and TRBJ2-7, is KAGVTQTPRYLIKTRGQQVTLSCSPISGHRSVSWYQQTPGQGLQFLFEYFSETQRNKGNFPGRFSGRQFSNSRSEMNVSTLELGDSALYLCASSWGWQGRNSYEQYFGPGTRLTVT.